This TCR beta chain was profiled in a study of response to subunit inactivated influenza vaccine. This clonotype was counted ten times or more. MiXCR was run by TCRdb on the RT-PCR reads, yielding one entry per CDR3 protein. This sample carries about 500,000 distinct CDR3 sequences, 15% to 20% of them seen once, and the ten largest clones take less than 4%. CDR1 SGHTA and CDR2 FQGNSA come from the germline V gene. Germline trimming cut 5 bases from V and 0 bases from J; bases unmatched to any gene: 4. The CDR3 extends over 15 amino acids. The chain employs TRBV7-2 and TRBJ2-1, with TRBD2 matching 7 bases. This TCR came from a man between 50 and 69 years old who received an inactivated influenza vaccine. This specimen was CD4+ T cells sorted from PBMCs, taken less than 25 months after vaccination. DNA of the CDR3: TGTGCCAGCAGCCCACTAGCGAACTCCTACAATGAGCAGTTCTTC. Translation gives CASSPLANSYNEQFF.